This entry concerns a single T cell receptor (beta chain). The data derive from a study of shared clonotypes between healthy human individuals. Data came from immunoSEQ multiplex PCR; TCRdb stores just in-frame clones and leaves some out. This table has roughly 450,000 clones, 79% appearing once. Germline loops: CDR1 GTSNPN, CDR2 SVGIG (reference sequence). V was clipped by 3 bases and J by 5 bases, with 17 bases between them. The CDR3 has 15 residues. This sequence was found in a woman between 40 and 55 years old in good health. Some clones in this sample may be carry-over from other donors' samples. The sample was PBMCs. The chain uses TRBV30 and TRBJ1-5, with a weak D call TRBD1 (5 bases). CDR3 in amino acids: CAWSPRGRGDQPQHF. DNA of the CDR3: TGTGCCTGGAGCCCGAGGGGACGGGGAGATCAGCCCCAGCATTTT.